The clone carrying this T cell receptor (beta chain) came up a few times. Its antigen remains unidentified. J was trimmed by 1 base and V by 4 bases; bases with no gene match: 9. CDR1 and CDR2 from the germline V gene are MNHEY and SVGAGI. This CDR3 is 16 amino acids long. cDNA synthesis used the whole RNA isolate, giving expressed TCRB sequences. Clones were sequenced by immunoSEQ multiplex PCR, and TCRdb holds only the in-frame ones, with some missing. The sample gives around 180,000 clones, around 7.8% of which show up once; roughly 0.97% is in the top ten. This sample is part of a study of beta chain features in type 1 diabetes. Broader study findings: Compared with healthy donors, patients appeared to share more similar naive, central memory and regulatory TCRB repertoires. Whether HLA type affects TCRB rearrangement stayed undetermined in the present work. Type 1 diabetes patients had TCRB CDR3s that were shorter (moderately but significantly so) in all four CD4+ subsets.

J is TRBJ1-1 and V is TRBV6-5; TRBD1 aligns across 7 bases. The material sequenced was central memory CD4+ T cells from blood. The origin of this receptor is a middle-aged woman with type 1 diabetes. As DNA, the CDR3 is TGTGCCAGCAGTTTCAACCGCGGGACAGCGAACACTGAAGCTTTCTTT. Its protein product is CASSFNRGTANTEAFF.